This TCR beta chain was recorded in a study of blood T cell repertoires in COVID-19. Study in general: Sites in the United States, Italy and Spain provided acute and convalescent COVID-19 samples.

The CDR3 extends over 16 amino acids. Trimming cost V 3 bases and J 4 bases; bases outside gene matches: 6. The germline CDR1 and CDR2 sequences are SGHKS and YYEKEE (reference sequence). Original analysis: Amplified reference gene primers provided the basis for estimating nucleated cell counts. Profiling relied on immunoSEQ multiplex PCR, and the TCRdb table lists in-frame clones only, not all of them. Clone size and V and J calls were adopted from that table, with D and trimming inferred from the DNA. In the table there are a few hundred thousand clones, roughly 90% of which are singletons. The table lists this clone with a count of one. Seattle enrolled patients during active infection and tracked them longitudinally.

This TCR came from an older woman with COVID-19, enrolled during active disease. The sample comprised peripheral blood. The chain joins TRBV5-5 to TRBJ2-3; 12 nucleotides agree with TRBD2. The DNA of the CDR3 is TGTGCCAGCAGCTCTCTAGCGGGGGGGCGGTCAGATACGCAGTATTTT. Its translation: CASSSLAGGRSDTQYF.